What follows are 24 T cell receptor beta chains derived from one specimen sequenced in a study of cytomegalovirus exposure and HLA in healthy donors. The primer mix had 60 Vbeta and 13 Jbeta primers. The data were produced by immunoSEQ multiplex PCR, yet TCRdb's version contains in-frame clones alone and is incomplete. The sample comprises around 100,000 clones, around three quarters of which are singletons, and over 3.5% rests with the top ten. Sequencing input: PBMCs. The receptors were gathered from a middle-aged man in good health and CMV-seronegative.

Details on this clone: The sample holds other DNA sequences that translate to the same CDR3. CDR3 sequence (DNA): TGTGCCAGCTCACCACGTCAGAACACTGAAGCTTTCTTT. Its protein product is CASSPRQNTEAFF. The V call is TRBV18, the J call TRBJ1-1; D call uncertain. The V end lost 1 base, the J end lost 1 base, and 4 bases lay between the germline ends. Germline V gene lookup returns CDR1 KGHSH and CDR2 LQKENI. This CDR3 spans 13 amino acids.

The chain has TRBV4-1 and TRBJ1-1; 7 positions agree with TRBD1. The V gene end was trimmed by 1 base and the J gene end by 8 bases; junction bases not matched to a gene: 4. The CDR3 length is 13 residues. Germline assignment: CDR1 MGHRA and CDR2 YSYEKL. This CDR3 is CASSQGRGQEAFF. The CDR3, as DNA: TGCGCCAGCAGCCAAGGGAGGGGGCAGGAAGCTTTCTTT.

The chain uses TRBV18 and TRBJ1-5, with D unclear. Trimming removed 2 bases from V and 6 bases from J, with 8 bases in between. Germline CDR1 KGHSH, CDR2 LQKENI. The CDR3 is 13 amino acids. CDR3 region: CASSPNEVQPQHF. The CDR3 bases are TGTGCCAGCTCACCAAACGAGGTTCAGCCCCAGCATTTT.

The V gene is TRBV4-2, the J gene TRBJ1-6; no clear D. The CDR3 loop spans 16 amino acids. The V end lost 0 bases, the J end lost 9 bases, and 15 bases lay between the germline ends. The V gene's germline CDR1 is LGHNA and CDR2 YNFKEQ. The CDR3 DNA follows: TGTGCCAGCAGCCAAGATCCGGTGAGCGTTAGTTCACCCCTCCACTTT. This codes for CASSQDPVSVSSPLHF.

The chain couples TRBV7-2 to TRBJ2-7; TRBD1 matches at 9 bases. Per the germline V gene, CDR1 is SGHTA and CDR2 is FQGNSA. There are 14 residues in the CDR3. The junction had 10 bases not matched to a gene; V was cut back by 6 bases and J by 7 bases. CDR3 DNA: TGTGCCAGCAGGGGGCAGACAGGGGGAGGAGAGCAGTACTTC. Translated: CASRGQTGGGEQYF.

The V call is TRBV19, the J call TRBJ2-5; a weak D match, TRBD2 (5 bases). The ends were cut back, 5 bases at V and 2 bases at J, with 12 bases in the middle. Germline CDR1 is LNHDA and CDR2 is SQIVND (reference sequence). The CDR3 runs 14 residues. Here the CDR3 reads CASSLTPGQETQYF. As DNA, the CDR3 is TGTGCCAGTAGTTTGACCCCGGGGCAAGAGACCCAGTACTTC.

The chain is built from TRBV18 and TRBJ1-5; 7 positions match TRBD1. CDR3 size: 15 residues. The junction had 8 bases not matched to a gene; V was cut back by 6 bases and J by 3 bases. Germline V lookup: CDR1 KGHSH, CDR2 LQKENI. The CDR3 DNA sequence: TGTGCCAGCTCCATGGGACAGCAACCCAATCAGCCCCAGCATTTT. It encodes CASSMGQQPNQPQHF.

The gene calls are TRBV10-3 and TRBJ1-2; 7 bases line up with TRBD1. The J segment lost 0 bases and the V segment lost 10 bases, leaving 5 bases of the junction unmatched. The CDR3 length is 13 residues. In germline, CDR1 is ENHRY, CDR2 SYGVKD. The CDR3 DNA is TGTGCCACGACGGGACAGCCTAACTATGGCTACACCTTC. Translation gives CATTGQPNYGYTF.

The chain has TRBV10-3 and TRBJ1-4; possibly TRBD1 for D (5 bases). Germline V gives CDR1 ENHRY, CDR2 SYGVKD. The CDR3 has 15 amino acids. Trimming shortened V by 5 bases and J by 8 bases, and 18 bases separated the two germline ends. CDR3 nucleotides: TGTGCCATCAGTCAAAGGGAAGCCGGGGGAGAAAAACTGTTTTTT. It specifies CAISQREAGGEKLFF.

CDR3 in DNA: TGCGCCAGCAGATATGGACAGGGGGGAATGAACACTGAAGCTTTCTTT. Encoded protein: CASRYGQGGMNTEAFF. The chain combines TRBV5-1 with TRBJ1-1, with 10 nucleotides matching TRBD1. This CDR3 is 16 amino acids long. Germline CDR1 is SGHRS and CDR2 is YFSETQ. With 5 bases clipped from V and 0 bases from J, the junction kept 7 bases outside the gene matches.

The J gene is TRBJ1-4, the V gene TRBV5-5, with D uncertain. CDR1 is SGHKS and CDR2 is YYEKEE in the germline V gene (reference sequence). Trimming pared 2 bases from V and 3 bases from J, leaving 11 bases between. The CDR3 extends over 15 amino acids. The CDR3 loop is CASSLQQLPNEKLFF. CDR3 nucleotides: TGTGCCAGCAGCTTACAACAGCTTCCTAATGAAAAACTGTTTTTT.

This clone was seen just once. V and J are TRBV18 and TRBJ1-1, with 7 bases identical to TRBD1. CDR3 length: 14 amino acids. Germline trimming cut 5 bases from V and 1 base from J; bases unmatched to any gene: 4. The germline gives CDR1 KGHSH, CDR2 LQKENI. The CDR3 spells CASSTTGQNTEAFF. Written as DNA, the CDR3 is TGTGCCAGCTCAACGACAGGGCAGAACACTGAAGCTTTCTTT. The full variable domain, rest sourced from reference TRBV18 and TRBJ1-1, is NAGVMQNPRHLVRRRGQEARLRCSPMKGHSHVYWYRQLPEEGLKFMVYLQKENIIDESGMPKERFSAEFPKEGPSILRIQQVVRGDSAAYFCASSTTGQNTEAFFGQGTRLTVV.

This clone was detected a few times. The chain joins TRBV4-1 to TRBJ1-5; 7 bases map to TRBD1. CDR1 is MGHRA, CDR2 YSYEKL, per germline. The CDR3 is made up of 14 amino acids. V lost 3 bases and J lost 5; bases outside the gene matches: 4. The CDR3 sequence: CASSHRTGDQPQHF. As DNA, the CDR3 is TGCGCCAGCAGCCACCGGACAGGTGATCAGCCCCAGCATTTT.

To note about this clone: The junction does not match germline at one end; this may be a read error. The V and J genes are TRBV7-9 and TRBJ1-1, with 9 bases aligning to TRBD1. Germline V gene sequence: CDR1 SEHNR, CDR2 FQNEAQ (reference sequence). The CDR3 loop spans 15 amino acids. The CDR3, as DNA: TGTTCCAGCAGCCGGGACAGGGTTTGGGGCACTGAAGCTTTCTTT. Its protein product is CSSSRDRVWGTEAFF.

This chain joins TRBV6-5 and TRBJ1-1; D might be TRBD1 (5 bases). From germline, CDR1 is MNHEY and CDR2 SVGAGI. This CDR3 has 15 amino acids. V was clipped by 6 bases and J by 5 bases, with 19 bases between them. CDR3 region: CASRKGWGVATEAFF. The CDR3 DNA follows: TGTGCCAGCAGGAAGGGGTGGGGGGTGGCGACTGAAGCTTTCTTT.

The chain uses TRBV27 and TRBJ2-1; the match to TRBD2 covers 7 bases. CDR1 and CDR2 from the germline V gene are MNHEY and SMNVEV (reference sequence). After removal of 8 bases from V and 8 bases from J, the junction contained 12 bases not matched to a gene. The CDR3 runs 14 residues. In nucleotides, the CDR3 is TGTGCCAGCCGGGACGGGGGGTTTTTCCATGAGCAGTTCTTC. Translating it yields CASRDGGFFHEQFF.

The V gene is TRBV9, the J gene TRBJ2-4; no clear D gene. The CDR3 totals 14 residues. V was shortened by 3 bases and J by 0 bases, with 7 bases between the two germline ends. Germline V gene lookup returns CDR1 SGDLS and CDR2 YYNGEE. This CDR3 reads CASSASLAKNIQYF. The CDR3 nucleotides read TGTGCCAGCAGCGCGAGCTTAGCCAAAAACATTCAGTACTTC.

In this sample, this clone turned up once. The chain links TRBV7-9 to TRBJ2-1; D perhaps matches TRBD2 (6 bases). Trimming removed 0 bases at V and 4 bases at J, with 13 bases between. The CDR3 is 16 amino acids. CDR1 is SEHNR, CDR2 FQNEAQ, per germline (reference sequence). CDR3 residues: CASSLARVGGYNEQFF. CDR3 in DNA: TGTGCCAGCAGCTTAGCGCGTGTGGGGGGATACAATGAGCAGTTCTTC.

V and J are TRBV7-9 and TRBJ2-7, with 8 nucleotides matching TRBD1. This CDR3 spans 14 amino acids. CDR1 is SEHNR and CDR2 is FQNEAQ in the germline V gene (reference sequence). V lost 5 bases and J lost 3; bases outside the gene matches: 6. CDR3 DNA sequence: TGTGCCAGCAGCCCGGGACAGGCCTTCTACGAGCAGTACGTC. Protein sequence: CASSPGQAFYEQYV.

CDR3 DNA: TGTGCCAGCAGCTTAGATGGACAGGGTATCGGCTACACCTTC. Translation: CASSLDGQGIGYTF. This chain uses TRBV7-6 with TRBJ1-2, with 8 bases that match TRBD1. Germline V gene lookup returns CDR1 SGHVS and CDR2 FNYEAQ. V lost 1 base to trimming and J lost 8 bases; unmatched junction nucleotides: 6. CDR3 length: 14 amino acids.

As to this clone: Compared with germline, one end of the junction differs, possibly owing to a read error. The chain combines TRBV6-1 with TRBJ1-2, with D possibly being TRBD1 (5 bases). Germline CDR1 and CDR2: MNHNS and SASEGT. The CDR3 is 13 residues long. CDR3 coding DNA: TGTGCCAGCATTGGAGTGACAGTCTATGGCGACACCTTC. The encoded protein is CASIGVTVYGDTF.

The V gene is TRBV5-1, the J gene TRBJ1-2; D perhaps matches TRBD1 (5 bases). There are 14 residues in the CDR3. Germline V gives CDR1 SGHRS, CDR2 YFSETQ. V shed 2 bases and J shed 7 bases, with 15 bases lying between them. The CDR3 protein is CASSFRDSYLGYTF. The CDR3 DNA follows: TGCGCCAGCAGCTTTCGGGACTCCTACCTTGGCTACACCTTC. The full variable domain, rest sourced from reference TRBV5-1 and TRBJ1-2, is KAGVTQTPRYLIKTRGQQVTLSCSPISGHRSVSWYQQTPGQGLQFLFEYFSETQRNKGNFPGRFSGRQFSNSRSEMNVSTLELGDSALYLCASSFRDSYLGYTFGSGTRLTVV.

This clone was counted once. V usage is TRBV25-1 and J usage is TRBJ1-3; D is unresolved. Germline values: CDR1 MGHDK, CDR2 SYGVNS. The CDR3 has 12 residues. The ends were cut back, 7 bases at V and 0 bases at J, with 4 bases in the middle. CDR3 protein: CASKSSGNTIYF. Written as DNA, the CDR3 is TGTGCCAGCAAGAGCTCTGGAAACACCATATATTTT.

V gene TRBV30 combines with J gene TRBJ1-1, with D unclear. Trimming pared 2 bases from V and 2 bases from J, leaving 9 bases between. Germline V gene sequence: CDR1 GTSNPN, CDR2 SVGIG (reference sequence). The CDR3 sequence is 13 residues long. The CDR3 nucleotides are TGTGCCTGGAGTAGACACTCAAACACTGAAGCTTTCTTT. This sequence encodes CAWSRHSNTEAFF. The variable domain in full, with the rest retrieved from reference TRBV30 and TRBJ1-1, is SQTIHQWPATLVQPVGSPLSLECTVEGTSNPNLYWYRQAAGRGLQLLFYSVGIGQISSEVPQNLSASRPQDRQFILSSKKLLLSDSGFYLCAWSRHSNTEAFFGQGTRLTVV.